These 18 T cell receptor beta chains were all obtained from the same sample, sequenced in a study of shared clonotypes between healthy human individuals. Some clones are missing from TCRdb's copy, which holds only in-frame ones; the method was immunoSEQ multiplex PCR. Among fewer than 800,000 clones listed, just over 90% were seen once. Cells designated naive CD8 were CD45RO-negative and were positively selected for CCR7, with terminally differentiated effector memory CD45RA+ cells excluded. What was sequenced was naive CD8+ T cells sorted from blood. The origin of the receptors is a man aged 30-40 years in good health.

The chain links TRBV7-7 to TRBJ1-5; D is perhaps TRBD1 (5 bases). Germline V gene lookup returns CDR1 SSHAT and CDR2 FNYEAQ (reference sequence). Trimming shortened V by 1 base and J by 6 bases, and 10 bases separated the two germline ends. The CDR3 covers 14 residues. DNA for the CDR3: TGTGCCAGCAGCTTAGAGGGGTGGATTCAGCCCCAGCATTTT. Protein product: CASSLEGWIQPQHF.

V and J are TRBV4-1 and TRBJ2-3, with D possibly called TRBD1 or TRBD2 (5 bases each). V was pared by 5 bases and J by 1 base, with 10 bases between. The germline V gene has CDR1 MGHRA and CDR2 YSYEKL. The CDR3 contains 14 residues. CDR3 in DNA: TGCGCCAGCAGCAGTCCGGGACGCACAGATACGCAGTATTTT. Protein: CASSSPGRTDTQYF.

The chain carries TRBV13 and TRBJ1-1; D ambiguous. V gave up 0 bases and J gave up 10 bases, with 6 bases separating them. Germline lookup yields CDR1 PRHDT and CDR2 FYEKMQ (reference sequence). The CDR3 consists of 11 residues. CDR3 sequence (DNA): TGTGCCAGCAGCTTAGGGCCCCGAGCTTTCTTT. Amino acids: CASSLGPRAFF.

The table lists this clone with a count of one. V gene TRBV29-1 combines with J gene TRBJ1-3, with D unresolved. V was pared by 2 bases and J by 3 bases, with 8 bases between. This CDR3 comprises 13 residues. Germline V gene data show CDR1 as SQVTM and CDR2 as ANQGSEA. The chain's CDR3 is CSVEPGDGNTIYF. CDR3 DNA: TGCAGCGTTGAACCCGGTGATGGAAACACCATATATTTT.

The chain uses TRBV23-1 and TRBJ2-4; possible D gene TRBD2, 6 bases. TRBV23-1 counts as an open reading frame of uncertain function. V shed 6 bases and J shed 14 bases, with 17 bases lying between them. The CDR3 is 12 amino acids. In DNA, the CDR3 is TGCGCCAGCAGAAAAGGGTCTAGCGATGAGTACTTC. Amino acids: CASRKGSSDEYF.

The chain recombines TRBV5-1 with TRBJ1-1; no clear D gene. CDR3 size: 14 residues. CDR1 and CDR2 from the germline V gene are SGHRS and YFSETQ. V was cut by 4 bases and J by 0 bases, with 10 bases left in between. CDR3 DNA sequence: TGCGCCAGCAGCGGTGGGGTGATGAACACTGAAGCTTTCTTT. This translates into CASSGGVMNTEAFF.

CDR3 sequence (DNA): TGTGCCAGCAGCTTGGGTAGTGGGGAGCTGTTTTTT. It yields the protein CASSLGSGELFF. The chain employs TRBV5-6 and TRBJ2-2; D call uncertain. The CDR3 runs to 12 residues. Deletions cut 0 bases from V and 8 bases from J, with 5 bases between. Germline lookup yields CDR1 SGHDT and CDR2 YYEEEE.

This clone was seen a single time. This sequence joins TRBV2 and TRBJ2-1; TRBD2 matches 8 bases. CDR3 length: 17 residues. With 6 bases clipped from V and 2 bases from J, the junction kept 12 bases outside the gene matches. The germline CDR1 and CDR2 sequences are SNHLY and FYNNEI. The CDR3 here is CASRESKSGSTYNEQFF. For the CDR3, the DNA is TGTGCCAGCAGGGAATCCAAAAGCGGGAGTACCTACAATGAGCAGTTCTTC.

About this clone itself: A far larger clone lies a single base away; this is likely a read error. V is TRBV6-5 and J is TRBJ2-2; no reliable D call. CDR1 is MNHEY and CDR2 is SVGAGI in the germline V gene. The V end lost 3 bases, the J end lost 4 bases, and 3 bases lay between the germline ends. The CDR3 runs 12 residues. CDR3 sequence (DNA): TGTGCCAGCAGTTATATCACCGGGGAGCTGTTTTTT. This translates into CASSYITGELFF.

The CDR3 region has the DNA TGCGCCAGCAGCTTGTGGGACAGGAACACCGGGGAGCTGTTTTTT. Translating it yields CASSLWDRNTGELFF. The chain uses TRBV5-1 and TRBJ2-2; 7 bases are a match to TRBD1. CDR3 size: 15 residues. J gave up 1 base and V 1 base, and 1 base lay outside the gene matches. CDR1 and CDR2 from the germline V gene are SGHRS and YFSETQ.

The genes are TRBV13 and TRBJ1-5, with 8 positions matching TRBD1. The junction had 10 bases not matched to a gene; V was cut back by 5 bases and J by 4 bases. The CDR3 is 16 residues long. Germline values: CDR1 PRHDT, CDR2 FYEKMQ (reference sequence). This CDR3 is CASSRNRGQDNQPQHF. The CDR3 bases are TGTGCCAGCAGCCGAAATAGGGGACAGGATAATCAGCCCCAGCATTTT.

V gene TRBV7-8 combines with J gene TRBJ2-1; 12 bases agree with TRBD2. The CDR3 is 15 residues long. The V segment lost 5 bases and the J segment 6 bases; nucleotides outside the gene matches: 5. Germline V lookup: CDR1 SGHVS, CDR2 FQNEAQ. Here the CDR3 DNA reads TGTGCCAGCAGCCCGAGACTAGCGGGAGTCAATGAGCAGTTCTTC. Protein product: CASSPRLAGVNEQFF.

This clone was detected once. This chain joins TRBV7-4 and TRBJ2-6; D ambiguous. CDR3 size: 14 residues. CDR1 and CDR2 (germline): SGHVT, SQSDAQ. Trimming removed 4 bases from V and 5 bases from J, with 9 bases in between. DNA for the CDR3: TGTGCCAGCAGCTCACAAAGTCGGGCCAACGTCCTGACTTTC. As protein: CASSSQSRANVLTF.

This rearrangement joins TRBV6-5 to TRBJ1-2, with TRBD1 as a possible D gene (5 bases). The CDR3 is 14 amino acids. Trimming took off 0 bases at V and 8 bases at J, with 13 bases between the two ends. Germline CDR1 MNHEY, CDR2 SVGAGI. The CDR3 DNA reads TGTGCCAGCAGTTACTCGCAGGGTCGCTGGGGCTACACCTTC. It translates to CASSYSQGRWGYTF.

CDR3 loop: CATSPSPNQPQHF. The CDR3 DNA reads TGTGCCACCAGCCCCTCCCCGAACCAGCCCCAGCATTTT. The V and J genes are TRBV15 and TRBJ1-5, with D uncertain. Trimming removed 5 bases at V and 7 bases at J, with 12 bases between. From germline, CDR1 is LNHNV and CDR2 YYDKDF (reference sequence). CDR3 length: 13 residues.

The CDR3 DNA follows: TGTGCCAGCAGCTTAAGGGGCGAATTGTACAATGAGCAGTTCTTC. Translation gives CASSLRGELYNEQFF. The chain employs TRBV7-2 and TRBJ2-1, with D possibly matching TRBD1 (5 bases). CDR1 is SGHTA, CDR2 FQGNSA, per germline. Trimming shortened V by 2 bases and J by 4 bases, and 12 bases separated the two germline ends. This CDR3 is built from 15 residues.

V usage is TRBV15 and J usage is TRBJ2-7; the match to TRBD1 covers 10 bases. V shed 0 bases and J 5 bases; nucleotides not matched to a gene: 16. The CDR3 length is 19 residues. Germline assignment: CDR1 LNHNV and CDR2 YYDKDF (reference sequence). CDR3 sequence: CATSRDPSDGTGVRDEQYF. CDR3 sequence (DNA): TGTGCCACCAGCAGAGACCCTTCGGACGGGACAGGGGTGAGAGACGAGCAGTACTTC.

This rearrangement joins TRBV7-2 to TRBJ2-4; 11 bases match TRBD2. CDR1 and CDR2 from the germline V gene are SGHTA and FQGNSA. J gave up 1 base and V 1 base, and 9 bases lay outside the gene matches. This CDR3 is 19 amino acids long. CDR3 bases: TGTGCCAGCAGCTTAGGACTAGCGGGAAATGGTGAGGCCAAAAACATTCAGTACTTC. Translating it yields CASSLGLAGNGEAKNIQYF.